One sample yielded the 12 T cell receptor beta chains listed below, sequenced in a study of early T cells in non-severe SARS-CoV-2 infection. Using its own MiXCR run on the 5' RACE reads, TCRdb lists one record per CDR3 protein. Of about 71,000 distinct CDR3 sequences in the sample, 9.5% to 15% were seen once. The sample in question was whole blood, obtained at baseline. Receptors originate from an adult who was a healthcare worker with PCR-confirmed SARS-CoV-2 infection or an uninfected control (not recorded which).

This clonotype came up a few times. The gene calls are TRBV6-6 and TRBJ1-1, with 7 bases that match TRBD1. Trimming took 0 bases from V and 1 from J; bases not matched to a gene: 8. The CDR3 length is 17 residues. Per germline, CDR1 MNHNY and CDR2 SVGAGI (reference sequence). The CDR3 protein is CASSYSKQGGWNTEAFF. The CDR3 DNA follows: TGTGCCAGCAGTTACTCGAAGCAGGGGGGCTGGAACACTGAAGCTTTCTTT.

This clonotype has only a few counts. This CDR3 is CSARRGGGGAIYEQYF. As DNA, the CDR3 is TGCAGTGCTAGAAGGGGAGGAGGAGGGGCGATCTACGAGCAGTACTTC. The V gene is TRBV20-1, the J gene TRBJ2-7, with a weak D call TRBD2 (6 bases). The V gene lost 2 bases and the J gene lost 3 bases, with 20 bases spanning the gap. This CDR3 contains 16 residues. The V gene's germline CDR1 is DFQATT and CDR2 SNEGSKA (reference sequence).

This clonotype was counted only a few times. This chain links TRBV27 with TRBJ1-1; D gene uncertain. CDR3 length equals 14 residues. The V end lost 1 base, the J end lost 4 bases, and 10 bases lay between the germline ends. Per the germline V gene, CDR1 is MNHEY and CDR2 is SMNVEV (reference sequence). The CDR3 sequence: CASSLFFISTEAFF. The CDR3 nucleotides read TGTGCCAGCAGTTTATTTTTTATCTCCACTGAAGCTTTCTTT.

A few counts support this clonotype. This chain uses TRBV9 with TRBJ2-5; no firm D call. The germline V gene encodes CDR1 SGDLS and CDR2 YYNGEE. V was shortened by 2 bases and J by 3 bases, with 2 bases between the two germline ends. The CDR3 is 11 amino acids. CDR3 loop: CASSVKETQYF. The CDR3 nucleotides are TGTGCCAGCAGCGTGAAAGAGACCCAGTACTTC.

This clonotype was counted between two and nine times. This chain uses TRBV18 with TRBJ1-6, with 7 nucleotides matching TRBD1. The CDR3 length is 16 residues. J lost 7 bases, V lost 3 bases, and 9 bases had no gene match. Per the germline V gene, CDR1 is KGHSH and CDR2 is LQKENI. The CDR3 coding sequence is TGTGCCAGCTCACCCTTACCGGGACAGTCCAATTCACCCCTCCACTTT. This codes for CASSPLPGQSNSPLHF.

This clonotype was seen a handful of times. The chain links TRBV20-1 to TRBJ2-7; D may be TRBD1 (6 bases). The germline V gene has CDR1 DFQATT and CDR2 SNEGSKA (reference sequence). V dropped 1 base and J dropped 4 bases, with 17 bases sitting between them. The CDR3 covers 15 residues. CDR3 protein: CSARATGIVGYEQYF. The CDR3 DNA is TGCAGTGCTAGAGCAACAGGGATTGTCGGTTACGAGCAGTACTTC.

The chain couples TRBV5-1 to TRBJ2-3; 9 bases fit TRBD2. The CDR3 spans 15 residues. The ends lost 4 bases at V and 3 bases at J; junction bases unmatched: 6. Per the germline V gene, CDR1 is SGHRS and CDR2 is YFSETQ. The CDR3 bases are TGCGCCAGCAGCCGCGGGGGGGCCCGGACAGATACGCAGTATTTT. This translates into CASSRGGARTDTQYF.

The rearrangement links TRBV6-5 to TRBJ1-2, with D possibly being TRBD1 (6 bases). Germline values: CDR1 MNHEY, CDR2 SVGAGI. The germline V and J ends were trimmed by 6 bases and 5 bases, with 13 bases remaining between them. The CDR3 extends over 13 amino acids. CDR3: CASRDGQLYGYTF. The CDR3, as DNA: TGTGCCAGCAGAGATGGACAGCTTTATGGCTACACCTTC.

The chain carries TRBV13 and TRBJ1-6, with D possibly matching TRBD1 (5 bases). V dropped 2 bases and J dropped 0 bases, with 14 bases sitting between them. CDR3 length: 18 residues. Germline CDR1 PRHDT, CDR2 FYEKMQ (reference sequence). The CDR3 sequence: CASSLWKQASSYNSPLHF. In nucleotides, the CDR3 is TGTGCCAGCAGCTTATGGAAACAGGCGAGCTCCTATAATTCACCCCTCCACTTT. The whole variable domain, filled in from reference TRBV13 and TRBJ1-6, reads AAGVIQSPRHLIKEKRETATLKCYPIPRHDTVYWYQQGPGQDPQFLISFYEKMQSDKGSIPDRFSAQQFSDYHSELNMSSLELGDSALYFCASSLWKQASSYNSPLHFGNGTRLTVT.

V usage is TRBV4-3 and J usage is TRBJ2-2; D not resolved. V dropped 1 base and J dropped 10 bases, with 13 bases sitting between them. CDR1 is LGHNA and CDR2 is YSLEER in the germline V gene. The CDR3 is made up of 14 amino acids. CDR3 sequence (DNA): TGCGCCAGCAGCCAAGGGCCCCTCACAGCGGAGCTGTTTTTT. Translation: CASSQGPLTAELFF.

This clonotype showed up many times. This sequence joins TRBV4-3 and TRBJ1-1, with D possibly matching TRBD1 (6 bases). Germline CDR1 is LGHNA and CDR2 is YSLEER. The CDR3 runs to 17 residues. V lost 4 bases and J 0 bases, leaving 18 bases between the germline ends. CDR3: CASSPSGTQGLNTEAFF. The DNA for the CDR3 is TGCGCCAGCAGCCCGTCGGGGACCCAGGGGCTGAACACTGAAGCTTTCTTT.

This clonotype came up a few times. The DNA of the CDR3 is TGCAGTGCTCCGCAACCCTGGGCTAGCGGCAACAATGAGCAGTTCTTC. Protein: CSAPQPWASGNNEQFF. The V call is TRBV20-1, the J call TRBJ2-1; 7 bases match TRBD2. V shed 5 bases, J shed 5 bases, and the junction held 15 bases outside the gene matches. CDR3 size: 16 residues. Germline CDR1 DFQATT, CDR2 SNEGSKA (reference sequence).